This T cell receptor (beta chain) is drawn from a study of shared clonotypes between healthy human individuals. Overall study context: Donors had three CD4 naive, three CD4 memory, two CD8 naive and one CD8 memory plate apiece.

Profiling relied on immunoSEQ multiplex PCR, and the TCRdb table lists in-frame clones only, not all of them. Seen here are about a million clones, about 80% observed once, and the top ten hold 0.89%. This CDR3 contains 14 residues. The ends were cut back, 2 bases at V and 2 bases at J, with 8 bases in the middle. CDR1 and CDR2 from the germline V gene are MNHNS and SASEGT. The sequenced material came from memory CD4+ T cells from PBMCs. The subset: CD45RA-negative fraction. This chain links TRBV6-1 with TRBJ2-3; D not certain. The TCR originated in a man aged 18 to 35 in good health. Some clones in this sample may be carry-over from other donors' samples. The chain's CDR3 is CASSELADTDTQYF. CDR3 DNA: TGTGCCAGCAGTGAATTGGCCGACACAGATACGCAGTATTTT.